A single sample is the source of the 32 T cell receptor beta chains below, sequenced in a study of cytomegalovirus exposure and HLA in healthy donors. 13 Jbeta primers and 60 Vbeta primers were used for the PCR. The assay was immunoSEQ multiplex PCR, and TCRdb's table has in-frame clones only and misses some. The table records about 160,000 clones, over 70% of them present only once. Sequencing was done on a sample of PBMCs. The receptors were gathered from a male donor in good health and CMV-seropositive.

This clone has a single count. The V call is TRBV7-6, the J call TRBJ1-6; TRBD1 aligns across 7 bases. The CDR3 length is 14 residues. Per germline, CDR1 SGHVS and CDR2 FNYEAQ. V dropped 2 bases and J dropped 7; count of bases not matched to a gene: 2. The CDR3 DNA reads TGTGCCAGCAGCTTAACAGGGGAGAATTCACCCCTCCACTTT. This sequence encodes CASSLTGENSPLHF.

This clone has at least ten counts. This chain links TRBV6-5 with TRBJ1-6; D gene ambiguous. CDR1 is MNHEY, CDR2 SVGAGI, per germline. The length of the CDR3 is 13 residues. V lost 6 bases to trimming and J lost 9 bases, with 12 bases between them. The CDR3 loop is CASSSRWSSPLHF. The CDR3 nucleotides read TGTGCCAGCAGCTCTCGTTGGAGTTCACCCCTCCACTTT.

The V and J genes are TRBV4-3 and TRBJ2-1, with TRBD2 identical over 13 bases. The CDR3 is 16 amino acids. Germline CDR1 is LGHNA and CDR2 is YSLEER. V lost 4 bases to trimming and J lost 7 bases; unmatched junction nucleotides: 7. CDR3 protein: CASSPTGLAGLNEQFF. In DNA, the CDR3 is TGCGCCAGCAGCCCCACGGGACTAGCGGGACTAAATGAGCAGTTCTTC.

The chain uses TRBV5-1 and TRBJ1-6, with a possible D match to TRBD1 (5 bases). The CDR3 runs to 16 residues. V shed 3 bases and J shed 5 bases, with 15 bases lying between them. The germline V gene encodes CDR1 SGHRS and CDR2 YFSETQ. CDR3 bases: TGCGCCAGCAGCTCTCAGCCTAGGGGTGATAATTCACCCCTCCACTTT. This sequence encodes CASSSQPRGDNSPLHF.

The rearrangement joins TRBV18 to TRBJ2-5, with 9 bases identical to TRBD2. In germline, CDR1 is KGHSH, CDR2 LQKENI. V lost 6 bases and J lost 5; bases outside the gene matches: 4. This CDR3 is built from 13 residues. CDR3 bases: TGTGCCAGCTCGGGTAGCGGGGGTGAGACCCAGTACTTC. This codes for CASSGSGGETQYF.

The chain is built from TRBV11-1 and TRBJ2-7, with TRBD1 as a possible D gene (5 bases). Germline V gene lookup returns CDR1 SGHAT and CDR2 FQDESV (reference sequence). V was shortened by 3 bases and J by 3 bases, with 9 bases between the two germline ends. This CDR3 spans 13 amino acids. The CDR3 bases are TGTGCCAGCAGCTTCCAGGGTAGCTACGAGCAGTACTTC. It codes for CASSFQGSYEQYF.

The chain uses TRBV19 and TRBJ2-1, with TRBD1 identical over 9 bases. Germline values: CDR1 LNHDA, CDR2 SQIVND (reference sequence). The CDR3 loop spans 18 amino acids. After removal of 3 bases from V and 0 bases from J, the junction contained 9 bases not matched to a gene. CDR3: CASSMMGQGFGSYNEQFF. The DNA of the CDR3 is TGTGCCAGTAGTATGATGGGACAGGGTTTTGGCTCCTACAATGAGCAGTTCTTC.

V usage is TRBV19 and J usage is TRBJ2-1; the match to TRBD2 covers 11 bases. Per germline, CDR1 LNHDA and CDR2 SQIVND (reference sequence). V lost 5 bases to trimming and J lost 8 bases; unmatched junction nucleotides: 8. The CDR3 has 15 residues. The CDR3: CASSPRVAGGYEQFF. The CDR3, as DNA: TGTGCCAGTAGTCCACGGGTAGCGGGGGGGTATGAGCAGTTCTTC.

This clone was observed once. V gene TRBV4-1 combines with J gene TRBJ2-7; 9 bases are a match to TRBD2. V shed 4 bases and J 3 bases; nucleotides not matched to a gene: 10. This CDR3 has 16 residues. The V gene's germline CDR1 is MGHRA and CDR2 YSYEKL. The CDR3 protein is CASSPPAGGGDYEQYF. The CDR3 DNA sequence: TGCGCCAGCAGCCCCCCGGCAGGCGGGGGGGACTACGAGCAGTACTTC.

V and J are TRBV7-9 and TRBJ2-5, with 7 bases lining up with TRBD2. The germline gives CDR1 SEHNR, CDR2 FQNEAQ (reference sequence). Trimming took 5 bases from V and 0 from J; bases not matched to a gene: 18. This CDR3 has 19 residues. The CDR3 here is CASSPRVEFQGGNQETQYF. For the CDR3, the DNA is TGTGCCAGCAGCCCGAGGGTGGAATTTCAGGGAGGGAACCAAGAGACCCAGTACTTC. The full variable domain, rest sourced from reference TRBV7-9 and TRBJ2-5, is DTGVSQNPRHKITKRGQNVTFRCDPISEHNRLYWYRQTLGQGPEFLTYFQNEAQLEKSRLLSDRFSAERPKGSFSTLEIQRTEQGDSAMYLCASSPRVEFQGGNQETQYFGPGTRLLVL.

The CDR3 DNA is TGTGCCAGCAGAAGACTACCCGAGGAGACCCAGTACTTC. It yields the protein CASRRLPEETQYF. This chain joins TRBV2 and TRBJ2-5; D possibly corresponds to TRBD2 (5 bases). V lost 6 bases and J 5 bases, leaving 13 bases between the germline ends. Germline CDR1 reads SNHLY; CDR2 reads FYNNEI. This CDR3 comprises 13 residues.

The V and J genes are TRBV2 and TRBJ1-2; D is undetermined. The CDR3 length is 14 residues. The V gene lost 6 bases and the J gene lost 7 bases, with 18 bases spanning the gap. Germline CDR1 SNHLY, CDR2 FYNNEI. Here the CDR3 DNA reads TGTGCCAGCAGCTCAAATACCGGGAATCTTGGCTACACCTTC. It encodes CASSSNTGNLGYTF.

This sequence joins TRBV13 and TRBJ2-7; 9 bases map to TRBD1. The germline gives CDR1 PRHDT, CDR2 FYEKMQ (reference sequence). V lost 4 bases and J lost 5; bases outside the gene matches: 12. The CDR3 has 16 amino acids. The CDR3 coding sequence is TGTGCCAGCAGCTCCGACAGGGGGGCGATGGGTCACGAGCAGTACTTC. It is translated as CASSSDRGAMGHEQYF.

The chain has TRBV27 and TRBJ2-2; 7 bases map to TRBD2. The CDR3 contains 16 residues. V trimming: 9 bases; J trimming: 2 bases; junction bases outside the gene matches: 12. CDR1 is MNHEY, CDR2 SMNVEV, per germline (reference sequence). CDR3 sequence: CASNREAGTNTGELFF. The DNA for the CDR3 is TGTGCCAGTAATCGTGAAGCGGGGACTAACACCGGGGAGCTGTTTTTT.

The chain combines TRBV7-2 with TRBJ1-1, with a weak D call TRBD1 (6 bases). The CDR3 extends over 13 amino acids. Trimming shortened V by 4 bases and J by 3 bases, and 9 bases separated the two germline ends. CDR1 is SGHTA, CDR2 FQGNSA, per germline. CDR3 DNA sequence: TGTGCCAGCAGCTGGGCAGGGGACACTGAAGCTTTCTTT. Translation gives CASSWAGDTEAFF.

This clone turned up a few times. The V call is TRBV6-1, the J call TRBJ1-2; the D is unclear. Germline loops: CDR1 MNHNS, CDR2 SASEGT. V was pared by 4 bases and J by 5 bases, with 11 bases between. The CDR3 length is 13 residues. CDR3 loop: CASSASGLYGYTF. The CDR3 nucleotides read TGTGCCAGCAGTGCCTCGGGGTTGTATGGCTACACCTTC.

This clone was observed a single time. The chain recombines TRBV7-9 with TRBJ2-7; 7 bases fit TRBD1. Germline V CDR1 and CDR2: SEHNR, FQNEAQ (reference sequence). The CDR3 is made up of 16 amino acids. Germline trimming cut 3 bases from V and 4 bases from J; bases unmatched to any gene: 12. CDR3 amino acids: CASSFTGASTSYEQYF. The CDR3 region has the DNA TGTGCCAGCAGCTTTACAGGGGCCTCGACCTCATACGAGCAGTACTTC.

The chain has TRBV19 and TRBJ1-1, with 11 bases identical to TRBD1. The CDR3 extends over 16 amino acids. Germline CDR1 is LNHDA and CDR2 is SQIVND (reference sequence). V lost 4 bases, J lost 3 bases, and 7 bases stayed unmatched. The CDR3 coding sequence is TGTGCCAGTAGTAACCCGGGACAGGGGGGCGACACTGAAGCTTTCTTT. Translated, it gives CASSNPGQGGDTEAFF.

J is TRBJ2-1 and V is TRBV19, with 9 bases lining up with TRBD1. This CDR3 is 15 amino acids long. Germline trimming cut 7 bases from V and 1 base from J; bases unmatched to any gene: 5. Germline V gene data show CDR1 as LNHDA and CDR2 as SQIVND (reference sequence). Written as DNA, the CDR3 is TGTGCCAGTAAAGCGGACAGGGGATCCTACAATGAGCAGTTCTTC. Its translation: CASKADRGSYNEQFF. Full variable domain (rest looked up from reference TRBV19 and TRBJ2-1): DGGITQSPKYLFRKEGQNVTLSCEQNLNHDAMYWYRQDPGQGLRLIYYSQIVNDFQKGDIAEGYSVSREKKESFPLTVTSAQKNPTAFYLCASKADRGSYNEQFFGPGTRLTVL.

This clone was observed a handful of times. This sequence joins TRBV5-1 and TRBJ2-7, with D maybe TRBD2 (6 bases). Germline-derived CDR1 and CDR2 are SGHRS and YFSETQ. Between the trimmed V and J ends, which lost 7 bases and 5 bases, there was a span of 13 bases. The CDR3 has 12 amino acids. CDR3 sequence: CASRKGLNEQYF. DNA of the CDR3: TGCGCCAGCCGGAAGGGACTGAACGAGCAGTACTTC. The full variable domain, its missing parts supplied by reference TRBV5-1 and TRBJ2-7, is KAGVTQTPRYLIKTRGQQVTLSCSPISGHRSVSWYQQTPGQGLQFLFEYFSETQRNKGNFPGRFSGRQFSNSRSEMNVSTLELGDSALYLCASRKGLNEQYFGPGTRLTVT.

CDR3 sequence: CASSAGTSGETQYF. In nucleotides, the CDR3 is TGTGCCAGCAGCGCCGGGACTAGCGGGGAGACCCAGTACTTC. The chain combines TRBV7-9 with TRBJ2-5; TRBD2 aligns across 12 bases. The CDR3 runs to 14 residues. Germline-derived CDR1 and CDR2 are SEHNR and FQNEAQ (reference sequence). J gave up 5 bases and V 5 bases, and 3 bases lay outside the gene matches.

For the CDR3, the DNA is TGTGCCAGCAGCTTAGCCCCTTCGGGAGCAGGCTACGAGCAGTACTTC. This gives the protein CASSLAPSGAGYEQYF. The rearrangement joins TRBV7-2 to TRBJ2-7, with a possible D match to TRBD2 (6 bases). From germline, CDR1 is SGHTA and CDR2 FQGNSA. V dropped 0 bases and J dropped 3 bases, with 15 bases sitting between them. This CDR3 has 16 residues.

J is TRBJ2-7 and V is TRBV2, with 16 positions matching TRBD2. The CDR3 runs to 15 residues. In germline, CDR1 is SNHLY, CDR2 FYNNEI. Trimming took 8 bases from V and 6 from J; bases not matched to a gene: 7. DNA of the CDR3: TGTGCCAGCGCCGCGGGACTAGCGGGGGGGCGCGAGCAGTACTTC. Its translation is CASAAGLAGGREQYF. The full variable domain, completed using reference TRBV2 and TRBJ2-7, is EPEVTQTPSHQVTQMGQEVILRCVPISNHLYFYWYRQILGQKVEFLVSFYNNEISEKSEIFDDQFSVERPDGSNFTLKIRSTKLEDSAMYFCASAAGLAGGREQYFGPGTRLTVT.

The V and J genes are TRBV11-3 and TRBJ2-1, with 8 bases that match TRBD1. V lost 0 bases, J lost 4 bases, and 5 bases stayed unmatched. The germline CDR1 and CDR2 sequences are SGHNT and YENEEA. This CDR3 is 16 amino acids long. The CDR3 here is CASSLEARQGYNEQFF. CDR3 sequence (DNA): TGTGCCAGCAGCTTAGAGGCGAGACAGGGGTACAATGAGCAGTTCTTC.

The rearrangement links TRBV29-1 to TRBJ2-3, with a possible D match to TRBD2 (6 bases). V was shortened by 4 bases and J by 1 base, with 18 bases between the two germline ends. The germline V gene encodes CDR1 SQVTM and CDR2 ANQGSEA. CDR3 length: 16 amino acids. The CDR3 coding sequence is TGCAGCGTTGGAAGTATTGGAGGGGTGGGCACAGATACGCAGTATTTT. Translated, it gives CSVGSIGGVGTDTQYF.

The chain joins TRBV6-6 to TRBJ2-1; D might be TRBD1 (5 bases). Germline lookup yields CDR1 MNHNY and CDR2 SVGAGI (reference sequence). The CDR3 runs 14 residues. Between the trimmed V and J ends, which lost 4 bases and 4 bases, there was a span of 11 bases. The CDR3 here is CASSSNRQYNEQFF. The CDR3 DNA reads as TGTGCCAGCAGTTCCAACCGACAGTACAATGAGCAGTTCTTC.

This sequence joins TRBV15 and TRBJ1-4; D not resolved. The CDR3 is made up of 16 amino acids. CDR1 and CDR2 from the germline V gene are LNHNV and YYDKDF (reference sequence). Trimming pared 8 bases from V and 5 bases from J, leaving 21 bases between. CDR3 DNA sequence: TGTGCCACCTCAAGAGCCCCCCCTCCAGCGAATGAAAAACTGTTTTTT. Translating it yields CATSRAPPPANEKLFF.

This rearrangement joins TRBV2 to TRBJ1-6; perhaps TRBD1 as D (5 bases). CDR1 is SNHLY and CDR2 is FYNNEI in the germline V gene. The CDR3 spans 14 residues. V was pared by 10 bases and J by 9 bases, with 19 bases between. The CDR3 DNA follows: TGTGCCACCGCGGAGGAGGGGAACCTTTCACCCCTCCACTTT. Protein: CATAEEGNLSPLHF.

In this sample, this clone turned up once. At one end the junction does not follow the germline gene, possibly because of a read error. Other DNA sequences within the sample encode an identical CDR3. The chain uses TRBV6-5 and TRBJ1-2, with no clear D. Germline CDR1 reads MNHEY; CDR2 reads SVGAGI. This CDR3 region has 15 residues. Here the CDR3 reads CASSNPKRGDYGYTF. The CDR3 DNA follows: TGCGCCAGCAGTAATCCGAAGCGGGGAGACTATGGCTACACCTTC.

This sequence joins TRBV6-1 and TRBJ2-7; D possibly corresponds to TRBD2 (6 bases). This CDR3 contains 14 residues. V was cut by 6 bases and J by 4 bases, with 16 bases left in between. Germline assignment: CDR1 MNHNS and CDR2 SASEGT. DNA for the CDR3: TGTGCCAGCAGCACCGACTGGGGGGAGTACGAGCAGTACTTC. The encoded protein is CASSTDWGEYEQYF.

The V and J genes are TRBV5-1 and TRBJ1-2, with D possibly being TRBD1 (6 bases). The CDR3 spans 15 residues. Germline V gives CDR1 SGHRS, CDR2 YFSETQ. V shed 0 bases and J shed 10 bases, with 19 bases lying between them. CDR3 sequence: CASSLGSSGTTFYTF. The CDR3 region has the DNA TGCGCCAGCAGCTTGGGCTCCTCCGGGACAACTTTCTACACCTTC.

CDR3 nucleotides: TGTGCCAGCAGCCTCCGGGACAGGGGGCTAGGGACTGAAGCTTTCTTT. Protein sequence: CASSLRDRGLGTEAFF. This chain links TRBV5-6 with TRBJ1-1; 12 bases are a match to TRBD1. There are 16 residues in the CDR3. Trimming cost V 4 bases and J 5 bases; bases outside gene matches: 9. CDR1 is SGHDT, CDR2 YYEEEE, per germline.